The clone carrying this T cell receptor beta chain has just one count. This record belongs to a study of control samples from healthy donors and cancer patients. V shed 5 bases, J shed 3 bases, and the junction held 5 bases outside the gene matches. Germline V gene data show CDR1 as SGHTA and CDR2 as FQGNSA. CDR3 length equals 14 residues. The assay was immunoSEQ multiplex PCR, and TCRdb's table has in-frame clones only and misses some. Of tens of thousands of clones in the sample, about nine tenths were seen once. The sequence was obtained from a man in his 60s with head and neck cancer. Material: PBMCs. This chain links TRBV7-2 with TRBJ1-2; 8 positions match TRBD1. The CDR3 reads CASSQGQADYGYTF. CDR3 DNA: TGTGCCAGCAGCCAGGGACAGGCCGACTATGGCTACACCTTC.